The T cell receptor (beta chain) described here comes from a study of blood T cell repertoires in COVID-19. At the level of the study: Whether acute or convalescent, the COVID-19 samples came from the United States, Italy and Spain.

In the original analysis: By means of reference gene primer amplification, nucleated cell counts were estimated. Using immunoSEQ multiplex PCR, the repertoire was profiled, and TCRdb retains in-frame clones only, with some absent. The V and J calls and clone size come from that table; D and trimming were worked out from the DNA. The sample consists of fewer than 350,000 clones, just over 90% of them appearing once. With V trimmed by 3 bases and J by 9 bases, 4 bases remained unmatched. Germline V CDR1 and CDR2: MNHEY, SMNVEV (reference sequence). The CDR3 loop spans 13 amino acids. Individuals aged about 18 to 90 years were recruited from about two dozen US areas. Participants' reported clinical history set cohort assignment.

The gene calls are TRBV27 and TRBJ1-5; TRBD1 matches at 8 bases. The sample taken for sequencing was PBMCs or T cells enriched from blood (not recorded which). This sequence originates from a woman between 40 and 50 years old with acute COVID-19. In DNA, the CDR3 is TGTGCCAGCAGTTTGTCTGACAGGGGGCCCCAGCATTTT. Residues: CASSLSDRGPQHF.